Below, one T cell receptor beta chain is given with its context. The germline V gene encodes CDR1 DFQATT and CDR2 SNEGSKA (reference sequence). V shed 0 bases and J shed 7 bases, with 12 bases lying between them. The CDR3 is 13 amino acids. This sample was taken from a study of T cells after yellow fever vaccination. Background on the study: The SMART-Seq v4 Ultra Low Input method served to prepare the low-cell-number fractions.

MiXCR was run by TCRdb on the 5' RACE reads, yielding one entry per CDR3 protein. Of hundreds of thousands of distinct CDR3 sequences listed, about a sixth are singletons. The input for sequencing was PBMCs, taken more than 4 days after the first yellow fever vaccination. The TCR originated in a man aged 18 to 30 who received the YFV17D yellow fever vaccine. This rearrangement joins TRBV20-1 to TRBJ1-1; D unresolved. The CDR3 DNA follows: TGCAGTGCTAGAGATCCCACGGCCGATGAAGCTTTCTTT. This encodes CSARDPTADEAFF.